Following are 15 T cell receptor beta chains from one sample sequenced in a study of cytomegalovirus exposure and HLA in healthy donors. 13 Jbeta primers and 60 Vbeta primers were used for the PCR. The assay was immunoSEQ multiplex PCR, and TCRdb's table has in-frame clones only and misses some. This sample has some 120,000 clones, with roughly 80% found just once. Sequenced: PBMCs. The receptors were sampled from a man aged 25 to 40 in good health and CMV-seropositive.

V gene TRBV5-4 combines with J gene TRBJ1-4; possibly TRBD1 for D (5 bases). Germline CDR1 is SGHNT and CDR2 is YYREEE (reference sequence). The CDR3 is 16 amino acids. Trimming cost V 0 bases and J 11 bases, with 20 bases left between them. Here the CDR3 reads CASSLAAGCVVVKLFF. CDR3 DNA sequence: TGTGCCAGCAGCTTGGCGGCAGGGTGTGTGGTAGTGAAACTGTTTTTT.

This rearrangement joins TRBV5-1 to TRBJ1-6; D call uncertain. In germline, CDR1 is SGHRS, CDR2 YFSETQ. The V and J ends lost 0 bases and 3 bases respectively, with 10 bases between them. The CDR3 has 16 amino acids. CDR3 sequence reads: CASSLDGIRYNSPLHF. DNA of the CDR3: TGCGCCAGCAGCTTGGATGGCATCCGCTATAATTCACCCCTCCACTTT.

The CDR3 protein is CASKVGQSYEQYF. CDR3 bases: TGTGCCAGTAAAGTCGGACAGTCCTACGAGCAGTACTTC. The chain links TRBV6-6 to TRBJ2-7; D is perhaps TRBD1 (6 bases). V lost 9 bases, J lost 1 base, and 13 bases lay in between. Germline CDR1 and CDR2: MNHNY and SVGAGI (reference sequence). This CDR3 region has 13 residues.

The CDR3 is CASSRAGENYGYTF. The CDR3 DNA reads as TGTGCCAGCAGTCGGGCAGGGGAGAACTATGGCTACACCTTC. The chain combines TRBV6-1 with TRBJ1-2, with D perhaps TRBD1 (6 bases). Germline values: CDR1 MNHNS, CDR2 SASEGT. This CDR3 has 14 amino acids. V was trimmed by 5 bases and J by 2 bases, leaving 12 bases between them.

This clone was observed a single time. This chain links TRBV19 with TRBJ1-3; D gene uncertain. The CDR3 has 15 residues. Per the germline V gene, CDR1 is LNHDA and CDR2 is SQIVND (reference sequence). Trimming took off 4 bases at V and 0 bases at J, with 10 bases between the two ends. Here the CDR3 DNA reads TGTGCCAGTAGTACCCTAACAGCCTCTGGAAACACCATATATTTT. Its translation: CASSTLTASGNTIYF.

This clone turned up a few times. The rearrangement links TRBV29-1 to TRBJ2-1, with 7 bases lining up with TRBD2. Per germline, CDR1 SQVTM and CDR2 ANQGSEA. Trimming at V came to 5 bases and at J to 0 bases, leaving 1 base not matched to a gene. This CDR3 has 13 residues. CDR3 in DNA: TGCAGCGTTCTAGCGGTCTCCTACAATGAGCAGTTCTTC. Translation: CSVLAVSYNEQFF.

This clone showed up just a few times. The V call is TRBV18, the J call TRBJ2-7; D is undetermined. CDR3 length: 18 amino acids. The V gene lost 0 bases and the J gene lost 4 bases, with 22 bases spanning the gap. The germline V gene encodes CDR1 KGHSH and CDR2 LQKENI. The CDR3 coding sequence is TGTGCCAGCTCACCACCGTCAACAGTCGATATCGGTCTATACGAGCAGTACTTC. It codes for CASSPPSTVDIGLYEQYF.

The chain joins TRBV6-1 to TRBJ1-5; TRBD1 agrees at 10 bases. The CDR3 is made up of 19 amino acids. The germline V gene has CDR1 MNHNS and CDR2 SASEGT. V lost 3 bases to trimming and J lost 1 base; unmatched junction nucleotides: 12. The CDR3 DNA follows: TGTGCCAGCAGTGACCCAGCAGACAGGGGGCGGGGGAGCAATCAGCCCCAGCATTTT. Translated, it gives CASSDPADRGRGSNQPQHF.

The V gene is TRBV5-1, the J gene TRBJ1-2; 11 nucleotides line up with TRBD1. This CDR3 has 15 residues. V was clipped by 4 bases and J by 8 bases; unmatched bases: 10. Germline-derived CDR1 and CDR2 are SGHRS and YFSETQ. This CDR3 reads CASSPTGQGARGYTF. The CDR3 DNA reads as TGCGCCAGCAGCCCGACCGGACAGGGGGCAAGGGGCTACACCTTC.

The V gene is TRBV19, the J gene TRBJ1-1; tentative D call: TRBD1 (6 bases). Trimming stripped 1 base from V and 5 bases from J, with 11 bases between. The CDR3 runs 14 residues. Germline loops: CDR1 LNHDA, CDR2 SQIVND (reference sequence). CDR3 amino acids: CASSIAQGITEAFF. CDR3 in DNA: TGTGCCAGTAGTATAGCCCAGGGGATAACTGAAGCTTTCTTT.

The J gene is TRBJ2-5, the V gene TRBV6-5; D is possibly TRBD2 (5 bases). The V and J ends lost 11 bases and 5 bases respectively, with 12 bases between them. CDR1 and CDR2 (germline): MNHEY, SVGAGI. This CDR3 region has 11 residues. The CDR3: CAARGMETQYF. As DNA, the CDR3 is TGTGCCGCAAGAGGGATGGAGACCCAGTACTTC.

The sample holds one count of this clone. The rearrangement links TRBV9 to TRBJ2-5; 7 bases are a match to TRBD1. Germline values: CDR1 SGDLS, CDR2 YYNGEE. Trimming cost V 3 bases and J 3 bases; bases outside gene matches: 5. The CDR3 extends over 14 amino acids. CDR3 residues: CASSARDSKETQYF. The CDR3, as DNA: TGTGCCAGCAGCGCCCGGGACAGCAAAGAGACCCAGTACTTC. The whole variable domain, remainder taken from reference TRBV9 and TRBJ2-5, is DSGVTQTPKHLITATGQRVTLRCSPRSGDLSVYWYQQSLDQGLQFLIQYYNGEERAKGNILERFSAQQFPDLHSELNLSSLELGDSALYFCASSARDSKETQYFGPGTRLLVL.

The chain recombines TRBV4-1 with TRBJ1-3; D ambiguous. CDR3 length: 16 amino acids. CDR1 and CDR2 from the germline V gene are MGHRA and YSYEKL. Trimming cost V 4 bases and J 0 bases, with 13 bases left between them. The CDR3 sequence: CASSPSAGYSGNTIYF. The CDR3 region has the DNA TGCGCCAGCAGCCCTTCGGCGGGTTACTCTGGAAACACCATATATTTT.

The chain has TRBV18 and TRBJ1-1; TRBD1 aligns across 9 bases. This CDR3 has 14 residues. The junction had 10 bases not matched to a gene; V was cut back by 3 bases and J by 11 bases. CDR1 KGHSH and CDR2 LQKENI come from the germline V gene. The CDR3 coding sequence is TGTGCCAGCTCACCGGACCGACAGGGGGTGTCTGCTTTCTTT. Its protein product is CASSPDRQGVSAFF.

This chain joins TRBV19 and TRBJ1-2, with D unresolved. This CDR3 has 13 amino acids. Trimming removed 8 bases from V and 4 bases from J, with 14 bases in between. Germline V gene data show CDR1 as LNHDA and CDR2 as SQIVND (reference sequence). The CDR3: CASDSAATYGYTF. CDR3 sequence (DNA): TGTGCCAGTGACTCCGCGGCTACCTATGGCTACACCTTC.